The 3 T cell receptor beta chains in this list originate from one sample, sequenced in a study of T cell repertoires in cytomegalovirus infection. Their specific antigens are unknown. TCRdb independently ran MiXCR on the reads; one entry per CDR3 protein. The table includes roughly 340,000 distinct CDR3 sequences, about 29% detected once. The sample in question was cultured PBMCs, obtained from culture after CMV antigen stimulation. Source of these receptors: a human donor in good health (CMV status not recorded). Some clones in this sample may be carry-over from other donors' samples.

At least ten counts were recorded for this clonotype. The genes are TRBV20-1 and TRBJ1-2; D is unclear. The germline V gene has CDR1 DFQATT and CDR2 SNEGSKA (reference sequence). The CDR3 extends over 12 amino acids. The V end was cut by 3 bases, the J end by 8 bases, with 13 bases between. CDR3: CSASFWAIGYTF. The CDR3 DNA reads TGCAGTGCTAGTTTCTGGGCGATCGGCTACACCTTC.

V usage is TRBV7-6 and J usage is TRBJ2-1, with a weak D call TRBD2 (5 bases). CDR1 is SGHVS and CDR2 is FNYEAQ in the germline V gene. The CDR3 length is 15 residues. Trimming pared 6 bases from V and 1 base from J, leaving 13 bases between. In DNA, the CDR3 is TGTGCCAGCAGTTCAGGTCGGGGATCCTACAATGAGCAGTTCTTC. It specifies CASSSGRGSYNEQFF.

Here the CDR3 DNA reads TGTGCCAGTAGTATAAAAGGGTCAATCGCTGAAGCTTTCTTT. Residues: CASSIKGSIAEAFF. This sequence joins TRBV19 and TRBJ1-1; D remains ambiguous. Looked up from germline, CDR1 is LNHDA and CDR2 is SQIVND (reference sequence). The V and J ends lost 2 bases and 6 bases respectively, with 13 bases between them. This CDR3 region has 14 residues.